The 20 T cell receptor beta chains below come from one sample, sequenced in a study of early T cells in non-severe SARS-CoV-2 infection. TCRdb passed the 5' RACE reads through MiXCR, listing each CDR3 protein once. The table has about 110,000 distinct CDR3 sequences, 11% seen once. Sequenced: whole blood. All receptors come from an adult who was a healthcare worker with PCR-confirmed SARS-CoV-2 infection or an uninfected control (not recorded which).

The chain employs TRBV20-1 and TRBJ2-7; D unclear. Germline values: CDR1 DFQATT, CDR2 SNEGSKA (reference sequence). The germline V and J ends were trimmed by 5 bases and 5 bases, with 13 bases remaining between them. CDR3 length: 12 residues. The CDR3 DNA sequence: TGCAGTGCTGTTGGCCGGGCGGACGAGCAGTACTTC. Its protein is CSAVGRADEQYF.

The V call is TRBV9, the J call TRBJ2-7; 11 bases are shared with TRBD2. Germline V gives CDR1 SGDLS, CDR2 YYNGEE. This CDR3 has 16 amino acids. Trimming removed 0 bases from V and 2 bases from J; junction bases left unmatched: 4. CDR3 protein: CASSVEASGGTYEQYF. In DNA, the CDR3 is TGTGCCAGCAGCGTAGAGGCTAGCGGGGGGACCTACGAGCAGTACTTC.

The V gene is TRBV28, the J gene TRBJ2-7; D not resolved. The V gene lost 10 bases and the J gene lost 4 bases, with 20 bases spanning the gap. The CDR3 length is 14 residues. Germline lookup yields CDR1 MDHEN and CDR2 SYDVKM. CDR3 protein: CATAGLTKGYEQYF. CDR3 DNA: TGTGCCACAGCAGGCCTGACGAAGGGTTACGAGCAGTACTTC.

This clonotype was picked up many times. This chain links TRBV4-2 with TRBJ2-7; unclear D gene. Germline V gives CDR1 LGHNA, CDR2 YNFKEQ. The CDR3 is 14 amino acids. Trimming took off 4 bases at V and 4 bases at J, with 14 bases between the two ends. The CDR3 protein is CASSPDWERYEQYF. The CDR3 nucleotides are TGTGCCAGCAGCCCCGACTGGGAACGGTACGAGCAGTACTTC.

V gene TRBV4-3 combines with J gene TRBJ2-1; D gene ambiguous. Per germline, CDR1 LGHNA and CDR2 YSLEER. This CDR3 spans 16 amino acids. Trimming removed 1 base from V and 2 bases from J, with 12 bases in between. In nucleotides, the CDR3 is TGCGCCAGCAGCCAAGGAGCCGCTTTGGCCTACAATGAGCAGTTCTTC. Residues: CASSQGAALAYNEQFF.

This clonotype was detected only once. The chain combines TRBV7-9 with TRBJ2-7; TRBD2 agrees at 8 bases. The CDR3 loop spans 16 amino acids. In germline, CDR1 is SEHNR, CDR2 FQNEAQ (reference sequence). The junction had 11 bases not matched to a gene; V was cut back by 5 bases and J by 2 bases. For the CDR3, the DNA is TGTGCCAGCAGCATAGGAGCGAGCGGGAGAGCCTACGAGCAGTACTTC. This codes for CASSIGASGRAYEQYF.

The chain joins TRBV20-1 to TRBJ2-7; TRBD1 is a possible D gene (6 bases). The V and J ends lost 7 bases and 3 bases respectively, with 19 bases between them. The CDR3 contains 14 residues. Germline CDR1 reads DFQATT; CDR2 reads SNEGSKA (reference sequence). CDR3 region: CSVTRQDLGYEQYF. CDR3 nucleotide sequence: TGCAGTGTGACCCGACAGGACCTGGGCTACGAGCAGTACTTC.

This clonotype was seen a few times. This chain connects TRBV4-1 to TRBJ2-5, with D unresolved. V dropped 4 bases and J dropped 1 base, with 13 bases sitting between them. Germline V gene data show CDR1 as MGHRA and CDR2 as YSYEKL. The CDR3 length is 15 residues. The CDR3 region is CASSLFGPLQETQYF. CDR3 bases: TGCGCCAGCAGCCTATTCGGGCCGCTCCAAGAGACCCAGTACTTC.

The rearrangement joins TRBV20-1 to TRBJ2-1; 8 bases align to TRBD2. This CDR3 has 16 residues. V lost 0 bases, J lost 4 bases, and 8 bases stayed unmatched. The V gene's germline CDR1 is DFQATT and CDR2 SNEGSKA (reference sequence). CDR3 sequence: CSAREGGAGAYNEQFF. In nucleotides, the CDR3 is TGCAGTGCTAGAGAGGGCGGAGCGGGGGCTTACAATGAGCAGTTCTTC.

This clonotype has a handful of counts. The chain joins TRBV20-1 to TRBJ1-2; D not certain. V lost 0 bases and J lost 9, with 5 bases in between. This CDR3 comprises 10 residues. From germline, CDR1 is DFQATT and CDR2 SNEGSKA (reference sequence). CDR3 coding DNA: TGCAGTGCTAGAGATAGGAGCTACACCTTC. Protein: CSARDRSYTF.

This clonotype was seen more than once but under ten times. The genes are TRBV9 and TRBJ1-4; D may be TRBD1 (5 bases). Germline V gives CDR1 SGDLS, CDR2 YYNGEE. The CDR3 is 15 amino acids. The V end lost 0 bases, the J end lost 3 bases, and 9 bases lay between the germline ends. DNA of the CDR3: TGTGCCAGCAGCGTAGACCAGGGCCCTAATGAAAAACTGTTTTTT. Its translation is CASSVDQGPNEKLFF.

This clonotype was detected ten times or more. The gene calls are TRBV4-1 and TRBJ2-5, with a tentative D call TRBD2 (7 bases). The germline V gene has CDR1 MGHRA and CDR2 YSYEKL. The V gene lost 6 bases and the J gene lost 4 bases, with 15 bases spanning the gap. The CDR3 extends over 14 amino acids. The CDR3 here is CASRGGRDRETQYF. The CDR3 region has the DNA TGCGCCAGCAGGGGGGGGCGCGATAGAGAGACCCAGTACTTC.

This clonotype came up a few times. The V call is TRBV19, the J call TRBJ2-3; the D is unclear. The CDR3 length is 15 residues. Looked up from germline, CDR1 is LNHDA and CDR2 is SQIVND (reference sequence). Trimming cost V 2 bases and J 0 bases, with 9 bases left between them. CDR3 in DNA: TGTGCCAGTAGTATACTTTCCCGGAGCACAGATACGCAGTATTTT. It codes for CASSILSRSTDTQYF.

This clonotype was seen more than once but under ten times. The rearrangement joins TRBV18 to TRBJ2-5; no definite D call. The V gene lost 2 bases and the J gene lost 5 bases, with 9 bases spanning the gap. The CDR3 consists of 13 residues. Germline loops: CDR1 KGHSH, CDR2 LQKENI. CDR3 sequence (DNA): TGTGCCAGCTCACCAGTCGCACTTGAGACCCAGTACTTC. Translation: CASSPVALETQYF.

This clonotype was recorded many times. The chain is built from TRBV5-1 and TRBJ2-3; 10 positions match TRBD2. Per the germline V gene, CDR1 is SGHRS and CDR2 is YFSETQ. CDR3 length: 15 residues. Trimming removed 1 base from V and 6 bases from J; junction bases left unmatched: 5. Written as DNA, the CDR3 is TGCGCCAGCAGCTTGAGGACTAGCGGAAGCGATACGCAGTATTTT. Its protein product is CASSLRTSGSDTQYF.

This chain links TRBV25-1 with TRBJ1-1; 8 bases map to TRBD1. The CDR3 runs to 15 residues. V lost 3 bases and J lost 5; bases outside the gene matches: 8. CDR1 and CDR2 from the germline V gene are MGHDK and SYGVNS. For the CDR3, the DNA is TGTGCCAGCAGTGATACTACAGGGGGGGCAACTGAAGCTTTCTTT. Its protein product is CASSDTTGGATEAFF.

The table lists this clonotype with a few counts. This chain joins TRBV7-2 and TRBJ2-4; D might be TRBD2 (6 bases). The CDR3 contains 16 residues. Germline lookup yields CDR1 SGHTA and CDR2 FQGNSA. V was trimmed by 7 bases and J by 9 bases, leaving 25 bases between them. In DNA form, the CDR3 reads TGTGCCAGCACCTCCCGGGATCGGGGGATGGTGGGCATTCAGTACTTC. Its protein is CASTSRDRGMVGIQYF.

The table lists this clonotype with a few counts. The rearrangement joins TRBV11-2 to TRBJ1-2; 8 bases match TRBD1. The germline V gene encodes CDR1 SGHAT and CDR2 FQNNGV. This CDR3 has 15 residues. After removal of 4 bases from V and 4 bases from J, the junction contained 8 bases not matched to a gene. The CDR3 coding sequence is TGTGCCAGCAGCTCTCGTGACAGGGGTGGCTATGGCTACACCTTC. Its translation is CASSSRDRGGYGYTF. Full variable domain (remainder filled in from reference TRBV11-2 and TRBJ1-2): EAGVAQSPRYKIIEKRQSVAFWCNPISGHATLYWYQQILGQGPKLLIQFQNNGVVDDSQLPKDRFSAERLKGVDSTLKIQPAKLEDSAVYLCASSSRDRGGYGYTFGSGTRLTVV.

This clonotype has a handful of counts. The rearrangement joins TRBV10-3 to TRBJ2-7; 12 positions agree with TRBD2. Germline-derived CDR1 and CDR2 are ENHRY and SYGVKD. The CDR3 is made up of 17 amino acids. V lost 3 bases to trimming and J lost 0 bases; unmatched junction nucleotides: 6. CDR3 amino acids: CAISDGGLAGNSYEQYF. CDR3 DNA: TGTGCCATCAGTGATGGAGGACTAGCGGGAAACTCCTACGAGCAGTACTTC.

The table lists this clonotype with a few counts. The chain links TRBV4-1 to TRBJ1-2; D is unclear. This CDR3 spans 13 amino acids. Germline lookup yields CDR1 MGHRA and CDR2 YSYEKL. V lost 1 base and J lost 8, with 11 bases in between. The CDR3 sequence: CASSQVLLRGYTF. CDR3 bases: TGCGCCAGCAGCCAAGTGCTGCTCAGGGGCTACACCTTC.